This TCR beta chain was profiled in a study of regulatory T cells in long-lasting Graves disease. Time point denoted: newly diagnosed GD, antithyroid drugs for less than 3 months. Scientists built the TCR library using RNA that was extracted from PBMCs. Construction of the TCR beta libraries employed iRepertoire HTBI primers in conjunction with Arm-PCR of CDR3 regions. TCRdb itself ran the multiplex PCR reads through MiXCR, one entry per CDR3 protein. The repertoire holds 350,000 to 550,000 distinct CDR3 sequences, with 13% to 15% as singletons. Germline V gives CDR1 MGHRA, CDR2 YSYEKL. J gave up 0 bases and V 4 bases, and 9 bases lay outside the gene matches. This CDR3 is built from 17 residues. This clonotype was counted between two and nine times. These data were also reused for a study on T cells in Graves' hyperthyroidism and ophthalmopathy. Turning to that study: Primed by the HTBI set, a first-round RT-PCR was run on the TCR CDR3.

The rearrangement uses TRBV4-1 and TRBJ2-3, with 8 bases matching TRBD2. This clonotype originated in a woman aged 50 to 60 with Graves disease. The sequencing used peripheral blood mononuclear cells (PBMCs), collected at new diagnosis, from a patient treated with antithyroid drugs. The CDR3 DNA is TGCGCCAGCAGCCGAGCTCCCGGGACTAGAAGCACAGATACGCAGTATTTT. This encodes CASSRAPGTRSTDTQYF.